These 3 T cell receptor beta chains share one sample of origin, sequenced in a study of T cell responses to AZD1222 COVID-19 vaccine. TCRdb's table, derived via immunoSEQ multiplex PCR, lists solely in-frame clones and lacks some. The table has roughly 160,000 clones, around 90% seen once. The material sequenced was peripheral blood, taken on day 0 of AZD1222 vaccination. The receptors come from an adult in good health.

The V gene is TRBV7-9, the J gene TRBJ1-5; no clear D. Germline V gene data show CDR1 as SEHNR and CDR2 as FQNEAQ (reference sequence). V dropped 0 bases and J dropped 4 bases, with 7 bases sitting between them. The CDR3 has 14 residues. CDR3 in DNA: TGTGCCAGCAGCTTAGCGGGCCCGAATCAGCCCCAGCATTTT. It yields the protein CASSLAGPNQPQHF.

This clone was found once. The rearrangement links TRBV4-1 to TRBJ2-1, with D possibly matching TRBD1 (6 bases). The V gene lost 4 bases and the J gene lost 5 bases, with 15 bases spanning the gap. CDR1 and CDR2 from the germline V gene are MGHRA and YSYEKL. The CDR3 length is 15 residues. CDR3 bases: TGCGCCAGCAGCCCGCCCGGACAGCTTAACAATGAGCAGTTCTTC. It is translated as CASSPPGQLNNEQFF.

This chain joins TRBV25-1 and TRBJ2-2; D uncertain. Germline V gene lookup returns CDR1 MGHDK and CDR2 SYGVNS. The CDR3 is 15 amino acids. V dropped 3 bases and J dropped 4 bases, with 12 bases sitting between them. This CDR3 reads CASSESRPLTGELFF. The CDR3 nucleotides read TGTGCCAGCAGTGAGTCCAGGCCCCTCACCGGGGAGCTGTTTTTT.